The source of this TCR beta chain is a study of blood T cell repertoires in COVID-19. Turning to the study itself: Samples representing acute and convalescent COVID-19 were sourced from the United States, Italy and Spain.

Unmatched junction bases numbered 14, after V lost 1 base and J lost 3 bases. The CDR3 contains 19 residues. CDR1 SGHTA and CDR2 FQGNSA come from the germline V gene. Authors' processing steps: Nucleated cell number was recorded as an estimate derived from reference gene primer amplification. The table came from immunoSEQ multiplex PCR; TCRdb's copy has only in-frame clones and leaves some out. Clonal size and the V and J genes are those of that table, whereas D and trimming came from the DNA. Of roughly 64,000 clones in the sample, around 90% were seen once. The clonotype was recovered from a woman of 80 years or more with active COVID-19. The sample was peripheral blood. This chain links TRBV7-2 with TRBJ1-5; 8 bases align to TRBD1. CDR3 coding DNA: TGTGCCAGCAGCTTAGAGCTAGGAATAGGGACAGGTCACAATCAGCCCCAGCATTTT. Translated, it gives CASSLELGIGTGHNQPQHF. The whole variable domain, filled in from reference TRBV7-2 and TRBJ1-5, reads GAGVSQSPSNKVTEKGKDVELRCDPISGHTALYWYRQSLGQGLEFLIYFQGNSAPDKSGLPSDRFSAERTGGSVSTLTIQRTQQEDSAVYLCASSLELGIGTGHNQPQHFGDGTRLSIL.